Each of the 3 T cell receptor beta chains below was sequenced from the same sample in a study of PD-L1 blockade in urothelial cancer. This table comes from immunoSEQ multiplex PCR, and its TCRdb copy is limited to in-frame clones, with some not included. Here the sample spans tens of thousands of clones, 65% to 90% being singletons. Time point reported: pretreatment peripheral blood. Sample: PBMCs, taken around atezolizumab (anti-PD-L1) treatment. These receptors all come from a man in his 60s with urothelial cancer.

The chain carries TRBV5-6 and TRBJ2-7; 13 nucleotides align to TRBD2. J was trimmed by 4 bases and V by 6 bases; bases with no gene match: 7. The V gene's germline CDR1 is SGHDT and CDR2 YYEEEE. CDR3 length equals 15 residues. CDR3 residues: CASIGLAGDNYEQYF. As DNA, the CDR3 is TGTGCCAGCATCGGACTAGCGGGGGATAATTACGAGCAGTACTTC. Filled out from reference TRBV5-6 and TRBJ2-7, the complete variable domain reads DAGVTQSPTHLIKTRGQQVTLRCSPKSGHDTVSWYQQALGQGPQFIFQYYEEEERQRGNFPDRFSGHQFPNYSSELNVNALLLGDSALYLCASIGLAGDNYEQYFGPGTRLTVT.

The chain joins TRBV19 to TRBJ2-7, with a tentative D call TRBD1 (5 bases). CDR1 is LNHDA and CDR2 is SQIVND in the germline V gene (reference sequence). Trimming pared 5 bases from V and 4 bases from J, leaving 18 bases between. CDR3 length: 15 amino acids. The CDR3 is CASSLIHGHLYEQYF. The CDR3, as DNA: TGTGCCAGTAGTTTAATTCACGGACACCTATACGAGCAGTACTTC.

About this clone: This CDR3 is also generated by other DNA sequences in the sample. The rearrangement joins TRBV4-1 to TRBJ1-4; 9 positions match TRBD1. Germline CDR1 MGHRA, CDR2 YSYEKL. Losses at the gene ends were 1 base for V and 7 bases for J; bases not matched to a gene: 1. This CDR3 is built from 14 residues. The CDR3 nucleotides are TGCGCCAGCAGCCAAGGACAGGGGGGTGAAAAACTGTTTTTT. It is translated as CASSQGQGGEKLFF.